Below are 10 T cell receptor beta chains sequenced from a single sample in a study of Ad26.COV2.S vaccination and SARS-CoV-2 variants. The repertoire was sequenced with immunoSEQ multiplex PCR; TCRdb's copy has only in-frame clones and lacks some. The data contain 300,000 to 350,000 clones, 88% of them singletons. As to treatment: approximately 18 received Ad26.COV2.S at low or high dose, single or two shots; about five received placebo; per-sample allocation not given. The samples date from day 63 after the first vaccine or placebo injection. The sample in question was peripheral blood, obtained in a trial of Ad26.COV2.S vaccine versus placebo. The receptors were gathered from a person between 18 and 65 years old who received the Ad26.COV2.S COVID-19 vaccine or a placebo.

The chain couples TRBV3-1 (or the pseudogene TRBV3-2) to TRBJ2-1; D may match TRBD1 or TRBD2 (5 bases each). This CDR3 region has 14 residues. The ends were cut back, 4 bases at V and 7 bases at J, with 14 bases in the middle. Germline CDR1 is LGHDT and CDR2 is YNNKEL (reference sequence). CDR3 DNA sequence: TGTGCCAGCAGCCCGGGACCGGTTTTAAATGAGCAGTTCTTC. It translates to CASSPGPVLNEQFF.

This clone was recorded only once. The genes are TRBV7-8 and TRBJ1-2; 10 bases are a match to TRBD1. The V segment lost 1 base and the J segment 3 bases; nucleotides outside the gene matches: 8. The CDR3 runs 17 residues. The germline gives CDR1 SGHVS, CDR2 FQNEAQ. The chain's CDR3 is CASSLGSGQGMYYGYTF. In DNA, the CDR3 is TGTGCCAGCAGCTTAGGGTCGGGACAGGGGATGTACTATGGCTACACCTTC.

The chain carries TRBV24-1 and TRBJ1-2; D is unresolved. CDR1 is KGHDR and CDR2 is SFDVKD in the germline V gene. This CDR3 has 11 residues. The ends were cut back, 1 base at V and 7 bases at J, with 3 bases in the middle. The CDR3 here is CATSDLSGYTF. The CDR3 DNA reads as TGTGCCACCAGTGATTTAAGTGGCTACACCTTC.

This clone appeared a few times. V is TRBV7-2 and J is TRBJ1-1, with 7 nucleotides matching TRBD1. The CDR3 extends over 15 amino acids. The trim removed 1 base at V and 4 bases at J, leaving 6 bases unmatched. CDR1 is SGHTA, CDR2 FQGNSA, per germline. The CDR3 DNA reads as TGTGCCAGCAGCTTAGTCTGGAGACAGGGCACTGAAGCTTTCTTT. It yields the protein CASSLVWRQGTEAFF.

This chain's CDR3 is CASALRDSYEQYF. The CDR3 bases are TGTGCCAGCGCCCTCCGGGACAGTTACGAGCAGTACTTC. This sequence joins TRBV27 and TRBJ2-7, with 7 bases that match TRBD1. The V gene's germline CDR1 is MNHEY and CDR2 SMNVEV (reference sequence). CDR3 size: 13 residues. J gave up 4 bases and V 8 bases, and 8 bases lay outside the gene matches.

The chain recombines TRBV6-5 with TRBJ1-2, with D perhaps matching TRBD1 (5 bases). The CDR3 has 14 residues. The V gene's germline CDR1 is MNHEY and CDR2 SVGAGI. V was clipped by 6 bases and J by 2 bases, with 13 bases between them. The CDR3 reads CASSPAGQNYGYTF. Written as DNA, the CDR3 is TGTGCCAGCAGCCCCGCGGGGCAGAACTATGGCTACACCTTC.

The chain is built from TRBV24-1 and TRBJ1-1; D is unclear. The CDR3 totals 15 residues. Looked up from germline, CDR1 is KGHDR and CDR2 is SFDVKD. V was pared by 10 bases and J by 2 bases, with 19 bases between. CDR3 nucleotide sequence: TGTGCCACGGCCGCGAATTGGACGGGAAACACTGAAGCTTTCTTT. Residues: CATAANWTGNTEAFF.

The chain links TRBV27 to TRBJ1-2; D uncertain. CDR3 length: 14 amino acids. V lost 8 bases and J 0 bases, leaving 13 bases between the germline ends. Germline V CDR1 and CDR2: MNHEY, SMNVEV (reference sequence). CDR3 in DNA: TGTGCCAGCTCCCCGGGCAGGACTAACTATGGCTACACCTTC. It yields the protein CASSPGRTNYGYTF.

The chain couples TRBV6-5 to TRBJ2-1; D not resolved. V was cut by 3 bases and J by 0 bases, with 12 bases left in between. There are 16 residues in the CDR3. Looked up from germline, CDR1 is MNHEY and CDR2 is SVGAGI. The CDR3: CASSYGQPYSYNEQFF. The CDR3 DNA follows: TGTGCCAGCAGTTATGGGCAGCCTTACTCCTACAATGAGCAGTTCTTC.

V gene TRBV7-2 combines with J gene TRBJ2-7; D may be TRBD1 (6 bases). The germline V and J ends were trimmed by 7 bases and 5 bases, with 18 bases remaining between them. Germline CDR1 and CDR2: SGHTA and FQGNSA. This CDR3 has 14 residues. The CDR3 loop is CASTPSLQGNEQYF. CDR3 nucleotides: TGTGCCAGCACACCCTCCCTACAGGGAAACGAGCAGTACTTC.